These 10 T cell receptor beta chains originate from one sample sequenced in a study of cytomegalovirus exposure and HLA in healthy donors. The PCR contained 60 Vbeta and 13 Jbeta primers. TCRdb keeps only in-frame clones here, not all; method: immunoSEQ multiplex PCR. The top ten hold around 18% of the sample, which has about 38,000 clones, about 66% seen once. Input material: PBMCs. These receptors all stem from a man in his fifties or sixties in good health and CMV-seropositive.

V is TRBV6-6 and J is TRBJ1-2; 9 positions match TRBD1. Looked up from germline, CDR1 is MNHNY and CDR2 is SVGAGI (reference sequence). With V trimmed by 2 bases and J by 2 bases, 3 bases remained unmatched. The CDR3 consists of 15 residues. CDR3 coding DNA: TGTGCCAGCAGTTACGGACAGGGGAGAAACTATGGCTACACCTTC. The encoded protein is CASSYGQGRNYGYTF.

The chain joins TRBV5-1 to TRBJ2-5, with 9 bases lining up with TRBD1. The CDR3 is 13 residues long. CDR1 is SGHRS, CDR2 YFSETQ, per germline. Trimming removed 7 bases from V and 3 bases from J; junction bases left unmatched: 4. The CDR3 region has the DNA TGCGCCAGCCGGACAGGGGAAAAAGAGACCCAGTACTTC. It encodes CASRTGEKETQYF.

This clone appeared a single time. This chain links TRBV19 with TRBJ2-7; TRBD1 agrees at 9 bases. The ends lost 5 bases at V and 0 bases at J; junction bases unmatched: 5. Per germline, CDR1 LNHDA and CDR2 SQIVND (reference sequence). The CDR3 contains 15 residues. CDR3 bases: TGTGCCAGTAGTCTGGACAGGGGTCCCTCCTACGAGCAGTACTTC. It yields the protein CASSLDRGPSYEQYF. Full variable domain (outside the CDR3, taken from reference TRBV19 and TRBJ2-7): DGGITQSPKYLFRKEGQNVTLSCEQNLNHDAMYWYRQDPGQGLRLIYYSQIVNDFQKGDIAEGYSVSREKKESFPLTVTSAQKNPTAFYLCASSLDRGPSYEQYFGPGTRLTVT.

V and J are TRBV19 and TRBJ1-2; 8 bases fit TRBD1. Germline V gene lookup returns CDR1 LNHDA and CDR2 SQIVND (reference sequence). J gave up 6 bases and V 5 bases, and 11 bases lay outside the gene matches. CDR3 length: 15 amino acids. CDR3 DNA: TGTGCCAGTAGTTTAACCTCAGGGGGCGGACATGGCTACACCTTC. It translates to CASSLTSGGGHGYTF.

The CDR3 protein is CASSKTANTEAFF. DNA of the CDR3: TGTGCCAGCAGCAAAACAGCGAACACTGAAGCTTTCTTT. The genes are TRBV27 and TRBJ1-1, with D unresolved. Germline loops: CDR1 MNHEY, CDR2 SMNVEV (reference sequence). The V end lost 6 bases, the J end lost 1 base, and 9 bases lay between the germline ends. CDR3 length equals 13 residues.

This CDR3 reads CASNPEGNWWDEQYF. In DNA, the CDR3 is TGCGCCAGCAATCCCGAGGGTAATTGGTGGGACGAGCAGTACTTC. V gene TRBV5-1 combines with J gene TRBJ2-7; D is possibly TRBD2 (5 bases). This CDR3 has 15 residues. Trimming took 6 bases from V and 5 from J, leaving 21 bases between them. The germline V gene has CDR1 SGHRS and CDR2 YFSETQ. Looking up the rest from reference TRBV5-1 and TRBJ2-7 gives the full variable domain: KAGVTQTPRYLIKTRGQQVTLSCSPISGHRSVSWYQQTPGQGLQFLFEYFSETQRNKGNFPGRFSGRQFSNSRSEMNVSTLELGDSALYLCASNPEGNWWDEQYFGPGTRLTVT.

This chain's CDR3 is CASSDIPGGTEAFF. The CDR3 region has the DNA TGTGCCAGCAGCGACATCCCAGGAGGCACTGAAGCTTTCTTT. The chain couples TRBV11-1 to TRBJ1-1; D remains ambiguous. CDR3 size: 14 residues. Trimming took off 5 bases at V and 4 bases at J, with 14 bases between the two ends. Germline V gives CDR1 SGHAT, CDR2 FQDESV (reference sequence). Using reference TRBV11-1 and TRBJ1-1 for the parts outside the CDR3, the full variable domain is EAEVAQSPRYKITEKSQAVAFWCDPISGHATLYWYRQILGQGPELLVQFQDESVVDDSQLPKDRFSAERLKGVDSTLKIQPAELGDSAMYLCASSDIPGGTEAFFGQGTRLTVV.

The chain links TRBV4-3 to TRBJ2-1; TRBD1 agrees at 10 bases. The J segment lost 7 bases and the V segment lost 0 bases, leaving 6 bases of the junction unmatched. This CDR3 has 16 amino acids. CDR1 is LGHNA and CDR2 is YSLEER in the germline V gene. CDR3 in DNA: TGCGCCAGCAGCCAAGATCTTGGGACAGGGGTAAATGAGCAGTTCTTC. It translates to CASSQDLGTGVNEQFF.

The chain joins TRBV7-8 to TRBJ1-4; 11 positions match TRBD1. Germline lookup yields CDR1 SGHVS and CDR2 FQNEAQ. The trim removed 0 bases at V and 7 bases at J, leaving 7 bases unmatched. CDR3 length: 17 amino acids. CDR3 region: CASSLARWTGGIEKLFF. CDR3 bases: TGTGCCAGCAGCTTAGCCCGATGGACAGGGGGCATTGAAAAACTGTTTTTT.

This chain connects TRBV14 to TRBJ2-6; TRBD2 is a possible D gene (6 bases). V lost 6 bases to trimming and J lost 4 bases, with 13 bases between them. CDR3 length equals 15 residues. Germline assignment: CDR1 SGHDN and CDR2 FVKESK. CDR3 in DNA: TGTGCCAGCAGGCTCGCGGGGACCGGGGCCAACGTCCTGACTTTC. It translates to CASRLAGTGANVLTF.